This TCR beta chain was retrieved from a study of blood T cell repertoires in COVID-19. This clone was seen a single time. Libraries were prepared by immunoSEQ multiplex PCR; TCRdb keeps only in-frame clonotypes and omits some of them. The data hold 20,000 to 30,000 clones, with roughly nine tenths observed a single time. Germline CDR1 reads MNHNY; CDR2 reads SVGAGI (reference sequence). V trimming: 7 bases; J trimming: 0 bases; junction bases outside the gene matches: 2. This CDR3 has 15 residues. The TCR originated in a human donor in a cohort sampled during active COVID-19. Sequences were obtained from peripheral blood. V and J are TRBV6-6 and TRBJ2-1, with 11 bases matching TRBD1. CDR3 loop: CASKGTGGSYNEQFF. In DNA, the CDR3 is TGTGCCAGCAAAGGGACAGGGGGCTCCTACAATGAGCAGTTCTTC.